These 25 T cell receptor beta chains originate from one sample sequenced in a study of regulatory T cells in long-lasting Graves disease (dated by TCRdb to about 2021). Library method: multiplex PCR. These reads were obtained on an Illumina HiSeq 4000. iRepertoire HTBI primers and Arm-PCR amplification of CDR3 regions were used to construct TCR beta libraries. TCRdb applied fastp at Q25 and MiXCR to the public reads, then kept only in-frame beta chains. Every distinct CDR3 protein forms one entry, paired with its most common genes and DNA. Across this sample there are fewer than 650,000 distinct CDR3 sequences, with roughly 15% seen only once. Around 19% of the sample goes to the ten largest clones. Explained via the paper, the time point label denotes: newly diagnosed GD, antithyroid drugs for less than 3 months. For both TCR sequencing and RNA sequencing, RNA was extracted from PBMCs using TRIzol.

The same sample was also used in a study of T cells in Graves' hyperthyroidism and ophthalmopathy.

The input for sequencing was peripheral blood mononuclear cells (PBMCs), taken at new diagnosis, from a patient treated with antithyroid drugs. The receptor set was obtained from a woman in her thirties with Graves disease. Donor details come from another sample of the same person, matched by shared clones.

This clonotype was seen a handful of times. V and J are TRBV20-1 and TRBJ2-1; TRBD2 matches 7 bases. The trim removed 5 bases at V and 4 bases at J, leaving 20 bases unmatched. Germline assignment: CDR1 DFQATT and CDR2 SNEGSKA (reference sequence). The CDR3 is 18 residues long. Written as DNA, the CDR3 is TGCAGTGCTTACCCTGCCCGCCTCTCGCGGGAGAGGTACAATGAGCAGTTCTTC. Its protein product is CSAYPARLSRERYNEQFF.

This clonotype occurred a few times. The chain has TRBV6-2 or TRBV6-3 and TRBJ1-2; possible D gene TRBD1, 6 bases. The CDR3 is 13 residues long. V gave up 5 bases and J gave up 8 bases, with 15 bases separating them. CDR1 is MNHEY, CDR2 SVGEGT, per germline. CDR3: CASSGGLGSGYTF. CDR3 coding DNA: TGTGCCAGCAGTGGGGGCCTTGGGTCGGGCTACACCTTC.

There are many counts of this clonotype. The chain carries TRBV6-1 and TRBJ1-1; tentative D call: TRBD1 (6 bases). The length of the CDR3 is 16 residues. Deletions cut 7 bases from V and 1 base from J, with 19 bases between. Germline CDR1 is MNHNS and CDR2 is SASEGT. In nucleotides, the CDR3 is TGTGCCAGCACATCATCAGCCAGGGGAAAGAACACTGAAGCTTTCTTT. As protein: CASTSSARGKNTEAFF.

V usage is TRBV7-2 and J usage is TRBJ2-1; TRBD1 might be the D (5 bases). From germline, CDR1 is SGHTA and CDR2 FQGNSA. V lost 8 bases and J lost 5, with 19 bases in between. The CDR3 has 15 residues. This chain's CDR3 is CASSFRGRVDNEQFF. In DNA form, the CDR3 reads TGTGCCAGCTCCTTTAGAGGCAGGGTGGACAATGAGCAGTTCTTC.

The J gene is TRBJ2-1, the V gene TRBV20-1; TRBD2 matches 13 bases. This CDR3 region has 16 residues. Germline lookup yields CDR1 DFQATT and CDR2 SNEGSKA (reference sequence). V trimming: 6 bases; J trimming: 7 bases; junction bases outside the gene matches: 12. The CDR3 spells CSARLAGGLVGNEQFF. The CDR3 DNA is TGCAGTGCCAGACTAGCGGGAGGTTTGGTGGGAAATGAGCAGTTCTTC.

Concerning this clonotype: Given the absence of the conserved phenylalanine or tryptophan at the CDR3 end, a read error is likely. No DNA is shown, since the ends of the CDR3 on it are uncertain; the CDR3 is the one TCRdb lists. The chain links TRBV3-1 to TRBJ2-7; the D call TRBD2 from the table was never checked on the DNA. Germline CDR1 LGHDT, CDR2 YNNKEL (reference sequence). The CDR3 has 15 residues if both end residues are counted. CDR3: CASSQDQQNGRAKHL.

The chain employs TRBV18 and TRBJ2-7, with 7 nucleotides matching TRBD1. CDR3 length: 15 residues. CDR1 and CDR2 (germline): KGHSH, LQKENI. With V trimmed by 4 bases and J by 6 bases, 12 bases remained unmatched. The CDR3 sequence is CASSRSRTGVSEQYF. The CDR3 DNA sequence: TGTGCCAGCTCACGGTCCCGGACAGGCGTTTCCGAGCAGTACTTC.

This clonotype came up many times. V and J are TRBV2 and TRBJ2-5; 9 positions agree with TRBD2. V lost 8 bases, J lost 5 bases, and 9 bases stayed unmatched. The CDR3 is 14 amino acids. Germline V CDR1 and CDR2: SNHLY, FYNNEI. CDR3 protein: CASGKGLAVETQYF. The CDR3 DNA is TGTGCCAGCGGGAAGGGACTAGCTGTCGAGACCCAGTACTTC.

The chain joins TRBV20-1 to TRBJ1-5; TRBD1 aligns across 10 bases. CDR3 length: 20 amino acids. J was trimmed by 2 bases and V by 3 bases; bases with no gene match: 19. Germline loops: CDR1 DFQATT, CDR2 SNEGSKA (reference sequence). The CDR3 DNA follows: TGCAGTGCTAGCGCTAGAACCGGGACAGGGGCGCGGGAAGGCAATCAGCCCCAGCATTTT. It encodes CSASARTGTGAREGNQPQHF.

This clonotype occurred many times. The chain uses TRBV3-1 and TRBJ1-2, with 10 bases fitting TRBD1. The germline CDR1 and CDR2 sequences are LGHDT and YNNKEL (reference sequence). CDR3 length equals 17 residues. V shed 7 bases, J shed 8 bases, and the junction held 19 bases outside the gene matches. The CDR3 DNA reads as TGTGCCAGCACCGGCCCCTTTGGGGGGACAGGGGCTGGCGGCTACACCTTC. This translates into CASTGPFGGTGAGGYTF.

This clonotype was counted at least ten times. The chain carries TRBV7-9 and TRBJ2-4; D is possibly TRBD1 or TRBD2 (5 bases each). CDR1 is SEHNR, CDR2 FQNEAQ, per germline (reference sequence). CDR3 length: 14 residues. V was shortened by 5 bases and J by 3 bases, with 11 bases between the two germline ends. CDR3 bases: TGTGCCAGCAGCCCGGGGCCGGGCAAAAACATTCAGTACTTC. It encodes CASSPGPGKNIQYF.

This clonotype was counted many times. V usage is TRBV29-1 and J usage is TRBJ2-1; 13 bases are shared with TRBD2. CDR1 and CDR2 (germline): SQVTM, ANQGSEA. CDR3 length: 17 amino acids. Trimming took 3 bases from V and 4 from J; bases not matched to a gene: 9. The CDR3 DNA sequence: TGCAGCGTTGAGGGACTAGCGGGACTAAACAGTTACAATGAGCAGTTCTTC. It translates to CSVEGLAGLNSYNEQFF.

The sample holds many counts of this clonotype. The V gene is TRBV6-2 or TRBV6-3, the J gene TRBJ2-7, with 8 bases matching TRBD1. Germline V gene lookup returns CDR1 MNHEY and CDR2 SVGEGT. This CDR3 has 16 residues. Trimming removed 7 bases from V and 2 bases from J; junction bases left unmatched: 13. CDR3 DNA sequence: TGTGCCAGCACCAACGCGGCAGGACAGGGCGCCTACGAGCAGTACTTC. It codes for CASTNAAGQGAYEQYF.

This sequence joins TRBV20-1 and TRBJ2-6; 7 bases line up with TRBD1. The CDR3 has 18 amino acids. Germline V gene lookup returns CDR1 DFQATT and CDR2 SNEGSKA (reference sequence). V lost 0 bases and J lost 0; bases outside the gene matches: 8. The DNA for the CDR3 is TGCAGTGCTAGAGACTCCGGGACAGTGCGCTCTGGGGCCAACGTCCTGACTTTC. Protein sequence: CSARDSGTVRSGANVLTF.

CDR3 coding DNA: TGCAGCGTTGCCTTCCGGCCCGTCGGCACTGAAGCTTTCTTT. Translated: CSVAFRPVGTEAFF. The chain carries TRBV29-1 and TRBJ1-1; D ambiguous. Trimming cost V 4 bases and J 4 bases, with 16 bases left between them. Germline CDR1 and CDR2: SQVTM and ANQGSEA. The CDR3 has 14 amino acids.

Comment on this clonotype: Possible read error: a much larger clone is one base away. The chain employs TRBV20-1 and TRBJ2-1; 10 bases fit TRBD2. The CDR3 extends over 16 amino acids. The junction had 11 bases not matched to a gene; V was cut back by 2 bases and J by 7 bases. Germline V gene lookup returns CDR1 DFQATT and CDR2 SNEGSKA (reference sequence). CDR3 region: CSARNLAGDARNEQFF. CDR3 DNA sequence: TGCAGTGCTAGAAACCTAGCGGGAGATGCTAGGAATGAGCAGTTCTTC.

The rearrangement uses TRBV5-4 and TRBJ2-5; 8 nucleotides line up with TRBD2. The CDR3 extends over 17 amino acids. Losses at the gene ends were 4 bases for V and 5 bases for J; bases not matched to a gene: 16. The germline gives CDR1 SGHNT, CDR2 YYREEE (reference sequence). CDR3 bases: TGTGCCAGCAGCCGTGTCCCCGGGACTAGGGGCTCCGAGACCCAGTACTTC. Amino acids: CASSRVPGTRGSETQYF.

This clonotype was observed a handful of times. The CDR3 DNA follows: TGTGCCATCAGTGAGCCGGGAGCGGGCTACGAGCAGTACTTC. This translates into CAISEPGAGYEQYF. The rearrangement joins TRBV10-3 to TRBJ2-7, with D perhaps matching TRBD2 (6 bases). Between the trimmed V and J ends, which lost 2 bases and 3 bases, there was a span of 11 bases. The CDR3 sequence is 14 residues long. Germline CDR1 and CDR2: ENHRY and SYGVKD.

The rearrangement uses TRBV6-2 or TRBV6-3 and TRBJ2-7; either TRBD1 or TRBD2 may supply D (5 bases each). Trimming stripped 9 bases from V and 2 bases from J, with 17 bases between. This CDR3 has 14 amino acids. Germline values: CDR1 MNHEY, CDR2 SVGEGT. In DNA, the CDR3 is TGTGCCAGTTATAACAGGAGGCCCCCCTACGAGCAGTACTTC. It is translated as CASYNRRPPYEQYF.

V is TRBV6-5 and J is TRBJ2-1, with TRBD2 as a possible D gene (5 bases). Trimming removed 2 bases at V and 0 bases at J, with 20 bases between. The CDR3 is 19 residues long. The germline CDR1 and CDR2 sequences are MNHEY and SVGAGI. CDR3 amino acids: CASSYLPKSSVSSYNEQFF. Written as DNA, the CDR3 is TGTGCCAGCAGTTACCTACCGAAGAGTAGCGTTAGCTCCTACAATGAGCAGTTCTTC.

The chain employs TRBV20-1 and TRBJ2-7; the D is unclear. The CDR3 extends over 15 amino acids. V was pared by 3 bases and J by 0 bases, with 15 bases between. Germline-derived CDR1 and CDR2 are DFQATT and SNEGSKA (reference sequence). The CDR3 reads CSASEPAISSYEQYF. Written as DNA, the CDR3 is TGCAGTGCTAGTGAACCGGCCATCAGCTCCTACGAGCAGTACTTC.

Many counts were recorded for this clonotype. The chain combines TRBV6-2 or TRBV6-3 with TRBJ1-2, with D perhaps matching TRBD1 (5 bases). The CDR3 spans 14 residues. Germline CDR1 reads MNHEY; CDR2 reads SVGEGT. The V end lost 2 bases, the J end lost 4 bases, and 11 bases lay between the germline ends. The CDR3 protein is CASSYRQGLYGYTF. The CDR3 DNA sequence: TGTGCCAGCAGTTACAGGCAGGGTCTCTATGGCTACACCTTC.

The chain has TRBV7-8 and TRBJ2-7; D gene uncertain. The germline V gene has CDR1 SGHVS and CDR2 FQNEAQ. Trimming pared 1 base from V and 6 bases from J, leaving 13 bases between. The CDR3 loop spans 14 amino acids. CDR3 coding DNA: TGTGCCAGCAGCTTAGTCCCCGCAGACCTCGAGCAGTACTTC. Translating it yields CASSLVPADLEQYF.

DNA of the CDR3: TGTGCCAGCAGTGACCGGGGGGACACCGGGGAGCTGTTTTTT. This encodes CASSDRGDTGELFF. The gene calls are TRBV6-4 and TRBJ2-2, with 7 nucleotides matching TRBD2. V shed 2 bases, J shed 3 bases, and the junction held 0 bases outside the gene matches. Germline V gene data show CDR1 as MRHNA and CDR2 as SNTAGT. This CDR3 has 14 residues.

The chain carries TRBV18 and TRBJ1-1; 8 bases are shared with TRBD1. The CDR3 covers 16 residues. The germline CDR1 and CDR2 sequences are KGHSH and LQKENI. With 3 bases clipped from V and 0 bases from J, the junction kept 6 bases outside the gene matches. The CDR3 loop reads CASSPRDRILNTEAFF. CDR3 nucleotides: TGTGCCAGCTCACCCCGGGACAGGATTCTGAACACTGAAGCTTTCTTT.